The T cell receptor beta chain described here comes from a study of blood T cell repertoires in COVID-19. On the study more broadly: The United States, Italy and Spain were the sources of the acute and convalescent COVID-19 samples.

With 1 base removed from V and 11 bases from J, the gap between germline ends came to 11 bases. The germline gives CDR1 SGHRS, CDR2 YFSETQ. The CDR3 consists of 12 residues. In the authors' methods: Nucleated cell number was recorded as an estimate derived from reference gene primer amplification. Repertoires were generated with immunoSEQ multiplex PCR, while TCRdb's copy carries only in-frame clones and drops some. Clone size and the V and J calls come from that table; the DNA yielded D and trimming. The table has tens of thousands of clones, around 93% seen once; the top ten hold more than 10%. This TCR was recovered from a human donor in a cohort sampled during active COVID-19. V usage is TRBV5-1 and J usage is TRBJ2-3, with TRBD2 as a possible D gene (5 bases). Sample: peripheral blood. The CDR3 nucleotides are TGCGCCAGCAGCTTGAGGACTTCTGAGCAGTATTTT. Amino acids: CASSLRTSEQYF.